The clone carrying this TCR beta chain appeared many times. As yet, its antigen is unknown. The sample belongs to a study of molecular identifiers for immune sequencing clone quantification. Study-wide results and caveats: Sizes of highly expanded clones could be underestimated through identical TCRs sharing a barcode. In naive cells, clones above 20 RNA copies held under 1% of molecules, whereas in effector cells they held over 97%.

The J segment lost 4 bases and the V segment lost 3 bases, leaving 8 bases of the junction unmatched. The germline V gene has CDR1 SEHNR and CDR2 FQNEAQ (reference sequence). This CDR3 region has 16 residues. TCR libraries were built in bulk with a published protocol and specific TCR primers. MiXCR, applied by TCRdb to the PCR reads, yields one record per CDR3 protein. Among some 320,000 distinct CDR3 sequences listed, about a quarter were seen once. Sorted naive CD8 T cells were those defined as CD8+CD4-CCR7+CD45RA+. Sequencing was carried out using naive CD8+ T cells from blood, with Jurkat cell RNA spiked in. Stated subset: FACS-sorted CD8+CD4-CCR7+CD45RA+ naive T cells. The chain joins TRBV7-9 to TRBJ2-3; 9 bases match TRBD1. This receptor was identified in a human donor in good health. Some libraries in this study had Jurkat cell RNA spiked in. The chain's CDR3 is CASSFPSGTGSDTQYF. The DNA of the CDR3 is TGTGCCAGCAGCTTCCCCTCCGGGACAGGGTCAGATACGCAGTATTTT. Complete variable domain (other parts from reference TRBV7-9 and TRBJ2-3): DTGVSQNPRHKITKRGQNVTFRCDPISEHNRLYWYRQTLGQGPEFLTYFQNEAQLEKSRLLSDRFSAERPKGSFSTLEIQRTEQGDSAMYLCASSFPSGTGSDTQYFGPGTRLTVL.